Below are 24 T cell receptor beta chains sequenced from a single sample in a study of prognosis after radiotherapy for stage I lung cancer. The TCR beta CDR3 region was amplified from genomic DNA, with two rounds of multiplex PCR being used for the amplification. Amplification during the initial PCR round employed primers specific to each TRBV and TRBJ gene. TCRdb reprocessed the multiplex PCR reads with MiXCR, giving one entry per CDR3 protein. The sample has about 30,000 distinct CDR3 sequences, 40% to 60% seen once; the top ten hold approximately 16%. Sequencing was performed on PBMCs, taken before or after stereotactic body radiation therapy (not recorded which). Source of these receptors: a donor over 45 with non-small cell lung cancer.

About this clonotype: This is likely a read error, given that the CDR3 carries no conserved phenylalanine or tryptophan at its end. CDR3 loop: CSAIGGLGNTIYL. The CDR3 region has the DNA TGCAGTGCTATAGGGGGGCTTGGAAACACCATATATCTT. The gene calls are TRBV20-1 and TRBJ1-3; D is possibly TRBD1 (6 bases). Germline-derived CDR1 and CDR2 are DFQATT and SNEGSKA (reference sequence). V shed 4 bases and J shed 3 bases, with 10 bases lying between them. This CDR3 region has 13 residues.

The chain employs TRBV20-1 and TRBJ2-3, with 10 positions matching TRBD2. CDR3 length: 16 residues. Germline V gene lookup returns CDR1 DFQATT and CDR2 SNEGSKA (reference sequence). Germline trimming cut 3 bases from V and 5 bases from J; bases unmatched to any gene: 11. The CDR3 sequence: CSARGHLAGEEDTQYF. CDR3 nucleotide sequence: TGCAGTGCTAGGGGGCACCTAGCGGGAGAGGAAGATACGCAGTATTTT.

The chain carries TRBV6-2 or TRBV6-3 and TRBJ2-7; 12 bases map to TRBD1. This CDR3 has 15 residues. Trimming removed 5 bases from V and 0 bases from J; junction bases left unmatched: 2. CDR1 and CDR2 from the germline V gene are MNHEY and SVGEGT. The CDR3 DNA reads TGTGCCAGCAGTCGGGGACAGGGGGCCTCCTACGAGCAGTACTTC. Amino acid sequence: CASSRGQGASYEQYF.

This clonotype showed up many times. This chain joins TRBV18 and TRBJ1-2; 10 bases match TRBD1. V was clipped by 5 bases and J by 6 bases; unmatched bases: 9. Germline CDR1 is KGHSH and CDR2 is LQKENI. The CDR3 has 15 residues. As DNA, the CDR3 is TGTGCCAGCTCATCTAACCGGGACAGGGGACATGGCTACACCTTC. Translated: CASSSNRDRGHGYTF. Complete variable domain (other parts from reference TRBV18 and TRBJ1-2): NAGVMQNPRHLVRRRGQEARLRCSPMKGHSHVYWYRQLPEEGLKFMVYLQKENIIDESGMPKERFSAEFPKEGPSILRIQQVVRGDSAAYFCASSSNRDRGHGYTFGSGTRLTVV.

This clonotype was found many times. The chain recombines TRBV30 with TRBJ2-7; D is undetermined. V was shortened by 4 bases and J by 2 bases, with 21 bases between the two germline ends. The CDR3 runs 16 residues. Germline V CDR1 and CDR2: GTSNPN, SVGIG (reference sequence). CDR3 nucleotides: TGTGCCTGGACCCGCGGAACTCTTAGGAACCCCTACGAGCAGTACTTC. This codes for CAWTRGTLRNPYEQYF.

The table lists this clonotype with many counts. The chain carries TRBV5-8 and TRBJ1-4; possibly TRBD1 for D (6 bases). This CDR3 has 16 residues. Trimming stripped 3 bases from V and 0 bases from J, with 12 bases between. Germline V gene sequence: CDR1 SGHTS, CDR2 YDEGEE. CDR3 sequence reads: CASSWTRTATNEKLFF. The CDR3 nucleotides read TGTGCCAGCAGCTGGACGCGGACAGCAACTAATGAAAAACTGTTTTTT.

This clonotype was seen repeatedly, ten times or more. The J gene is TRBJ2-3, the V gene TRBV7-2; 10 nucleotides align to TRBD2. Germline V lookup: CDR1 SGHTA, CDR2 FQGNSA. The CDR3 contains 15 residues. V trimming: 6 bases; J trimming: 3 bases; junction bases outside the gene matches: 6. The CDR3 protein is CASRPPGLATDTQYF. CDR3 DNA: TGTGCCAGCAGACCCCCGGGACTAGCGACAGATACGCAGTATTTT.

A remark on this clonotype: This likely reflects a read error, since a far larger clone is one base away. V is TRBV9 and J is TRBJ2-4; 7 bases match TRBD2. Germline V lookup: CDR1 SGDLS, CDR2 YYNGEE. CDR3 length: 13 amino acids. CDR3 DNA sequence: TGTGCCAGCAGCGCGGGAGGTTCGGGTGGCCACACCTTC. It yields the protein CASSAGGSGGHTF.

This clonotype has ten or more counts. The chain couples TRBV7-9 to TRBJ2-7; D not certain. V lost 5 bases to trimming and J lost 2 bases, with 16 bases between them. The CDR3 is 15 amino acids. Germline V CDR1 and CDR2: SEHNR, FQNEAQ (reference sequence). Here the CDR3 DNA reads TGTGCCAGCAGCCTCTTAAGCCAGAATCCCTACGAGCAGTACTTC. This encodes CASSLLSQNPYEQYF.

The chain carries TRBV7-6 and TRBJ1-1; unclear D gene. V shed 1 base and J shed 5 bases, with 8 bases lying between them. CDR1 SGHVS and CDR2 FNYEAQ come from the germline V gene. This CDR3 is 13 amino acids long. CDR3 region: CASSLGSVTEAFF. CDR3 DNA: TGTGCCAGCAGCTTAGGATCGGTAACTGAAGCTTTCTTT.

This chain uses TRBV19 with TRBJ1-4; 9 nucleotides align to TRBD1. There are 15 residues in the CDR3. Looked up from germline, CDR1 is LNHDA and CDR2 is SQIVND (reference sequence). Trimming removed 5 bases from V and 4 bases from J; junction bases left unmatched: 5. This chain's CDR3 is CASSAPGQGNEKLFF. CDR3 nucleotides: TGTGCCAGTAGTGCACCGGGACAGGGTAATGAAAAACTGTTTTTT.

This clonotype was recorded many times. The chain has TRBV24-1 and TRBJ2-3; D may match TRBD1 or TRBD2 (5 bases each). The CDR3 length is 16 residues. V was cut by 3 bases and J by 4 bases, with 16 bases left in between. The germline CDR1 and CDR2 sequences are KGHDR and SFDVKD. For the CDR3, the DNA is TGTGCCACCAGTGATGGGGACGGAACCAGTGCAGATACGCAGTATTTT. Its translation: CATSDGDGTSADTQYF.

A word on this clonotype: The junction differs from germline at one of its ends, possibly a read error. The J gene is TRBJ1-1, the V gene TRBV7-3, with D hard to call. Germline values: CDR1 SGHTA, CDR2 FQGTGA. The CDR3 length is 18 residues. CDR3 nucleotides: TGTGCCTGCAGCTTAGCGGGGTGCGGTAGCCCGCAGTCCGCTGAAGCTTTCTTT. Protein sequence: CACSLAGCGSPQSAEAFF.

This clonotype occurred many times. The chain has TRBV19 and TRBJ1-2, with a tentative D call TRBD1 (5 bases). Trimming cost V 3 bases and J 2 bases, with 13 bases left between them. Germline CDR1 and CDR2: LNHDA and SQIVND (reference sequence). The CDR3 has 15 amino acids. CDR3 sequence (DNA): TGTGCCAGTAGTATCCTACCGGGGCCAAACTATGGCTACACCTTC. Translated, it gives CASSILPGPNYGYTF.

The rearrangement links TRBV27 to TRBJ2-7, with 10 bases identical to TRBD2. Germline assignment: CDR1 MNHEY and CDR2 SMNVEV (reference sequence). The length of the CDR3 is 14 residues. The V gene end was trimmed by 2 bases and the J gene end by 3 bases; junction bases not matched to a gene: 1. CDR3 region: CASSLASGSYEQYF. The DNA of the CDR3 is TGTGCCAGCAGTTTAGCTAGCGGGAGCTACGAGCAGTACTTC.

This clonotype occurred once. One base away lies a much larger clone, so this may be a sequencing read error. This sequence joins TRBV15 and TRBJ2-5; D could derive from TRBD1 or TRBD2 (6 bases each). The CDR3 has 14 residues. The germline CDR1 and CDR2 sequences are LNHNV and YYDKDF (reference sequence). The V and J ends lost 3 bases and 4 bases respectively, with 12 bases between them. The CDR3 reads CATSRIQGGETQYF. The DNA for the CDR3 is TGTGCCACCAGCAGGATACAGGGAGGAGAGACCCAGTACTTC.

There are many counts of this clonotype. This chain joins TRBV5-8 and TRBJ2-3, with TRBD2 identical over 8 bases. The CDR3 has 14 residues. Trimming took 2 bases from V and 3 from J; bases not matched to a gene: 2. Germline V gives CDR1 SGHTS, CDR2 YDEGEE. CDR3 in DNA: TGTGCCAGCAGCTTTGGGACTAGGACAGATACGCAGTATTTT. It yields the protein CASSFGTRTDTQYF.

This clonotype was found once. A read error may produce the germline difference seen at one junction end. The chain recombines TRBV30 with TRBJ2-2; TRBD2 matches at 8 bases. The CDR3 sequence is 14 residues long. The germline V gene has CDR1 GTSNPN and CDR2 SVGIG (reference sequence). CDR3 bases: TGTGCCTGTAGTGCGGGAGGTAACACCGGGGAGCTGTTTTTT. Translated, it gives CACSAGGNTGELFF.

This clonotype was seen ten or more times. This chain uses TRBV18 with TRBJ2-5; 8 bases agree with TRBD1. Germline CDR1 KGHSH, CDR2 LQKENI. Trimming removed 3 bases from V and 4 bases from J; junction bases left unmatched: 4. CDR3 length: 14 amino acids. CDR3 loop: CASSPGQGPETQYF. The CDR3 nucleotides are TGTGCCAGCTCACCCGGACAGGGACCAGAGACCCAGTACTTC. The whole variable domain, remainder taken from reference TRBV18 and TRBJ2-5, is NAGVMQNPRHLVRRRGQEARLRCSPMKGHSHVYWYRQLPEEGLKFMVYLQKENIIDESGMPKERFSAEFPKEGPSILRIQQVVRGDSAAYFCASSPGQGPETQYFGPGTRLLVL.

This clonotype counts as medium-sized. The chain employs TRBV12-3 or TRBV12-4 and TRBJ1-2; 9 bases match TRBD1. V gave up 8 bases and J gave up 5 bases; unmatched junction bases: 9. The CDR3 extends over 14 amino acids. CDR3 sequence: CASPDTGTGYGYTF. The CDR3 DNA reads as TGTGCCAGCCCAGATACCGGGACAGGGTATGGCTACACCTTC.

Regarding this clonotype: The junction and the germline gene differ at one end; a read error may be behind it. The V call is TRBV5-1, the J call TRBJ1-6; D is unclear. The CDR3 extends over 19 amino acids. Germline CDR1 and CDR2: SGHRS and YFSETQ. The CDR3 DNA is TGCGCCAGCAGCTACCGACTAAGCGGGTCGAGCTCCTATAATTCATCCCTCCACTTT. Protein product: CASSYRLSGSSSYNSSLHF.

This clonotype was observed at least ten times. The chain links TRBV19 to TRBJ2-1; D is uncertain. Germline V gene lookup returns CDR1 LNHDA and CDR2 SQIVND (reference sequence). The CDR3 is made up of 13 amino acids. The V gene lost 5 bases and the J gene lost 5 bases, with 10 bases spanning the gap. The CDR3 loop is CASSVRRNNEQFF. Written as DNA, the CDR3 is TGTGCCAGTAGTGTCAGGCGCAACAATGAGCAGTTCTTC.

This clonotype was counted ten times or more. The chain couples TRBV9 to TRBJ2-3, with a possible D match to TRBD2 (6 bases). V was trimmed by 3 bases and J by 1 base, leaving 12 bases between them. CDR1 is SGDLS, CDR2 YYNGEE, per germline. This CDR3 has 15 amino acids. The CDR3, as DNA: TGTGCCAGCAGCGGTGGACTAACTCGCACAGATACGCAGTATTTT. This encodes CASSGGLTRTDTQYF.

Turning to this clonotype: With a far larger clone one base away, a read error is the likely cause. J is TRBJ2-3 and V is TRBV6-6; TRBD1 agrees at 7 bases. Trimming at V came to 1 base and at J to 2 bases, leaving 9 bases not matched to a gene. This CDR3 is 17 amino acids long. CDR1 is MNHNY, CDR2 SVGAGI, per germline (reference sequence). The CDR3 protein is CASSYLRGLQNTDTQYF. DNA of the CDR3: TGTGCCAGCAGTTACTTGAGGGGGCTCCAGAACACAGATACGCAGTATTTT.